Listed below are T cell receptor beta chains from one sample, sequenced in a study of OX40 agonist ivuxolimab in advanced cancers. Assay used: immunoSEQ multiplex PCR; TCRdb lists only in-frame clones, some missing. The sample lists about 97,000 clones, about 86% seen once, with around 5.5% in the top ten. The material sequenced was CD4+ or CD8+ T cells sorted from blood, taken in a trial of the OX40 agonist ivuxolimab. These receptors all come from an adult with an advanced solid tumor such as melanoma, head and neck, liver or kidney cancer. Each CDR3 is given with its conserved first and last residue. The D gene is left open where the match is weak. Expanded clones are given a class, and other clones once, few, many or no size at all.

D gene	CDR3 length	V gene	clone size	J gene	CDR3 protein	CDR3 DNA
.	17	TRBV5-3	.	TRBJ2-3	CARSCLRVAVHTDTQYF	TGTGCCAGAAGCTGTCTTCGGGTAGCGGTCCACACAGATACGCAGTATTTT
.	14	TRBV18	.	TRBJ1-1	CASSPKSKNTEAFF	TGTGCCAGCTCACCAAAAAGCAAGAACACTGAAGCTTTCTTT
TRBD1	17	TRBV30	.	TRBJ1-5	CAWSPYGTGYSNQPQHF	TGTGCCTGGAGTCCATACGGGACAGGATATAGCAATCAGCCCCAGCATTTT
.	15	TRBV30	.	TRBJ1-5	CAWSSSRYSNQPQHF	TGTGCCTGGAGTTCGAGTCGTTATAGCAATCAGCCCCAGCATTTT
.	13	TRBV11-3	many	TRBJ2-7	CASSSRTTYEQYF	TGTGCCAGCAGCTCCCGGACTACCTACGAGCAGTACTTC
.	16	TRBV19	.	TRBJ1-4	CASSIQQGWANEKLFF	TGTGCCAGTAGTATTCAGCAGGGTTGGGCTAATGAAAAACTGTTTTTT
.	13	TRBV19	.	TRBJ1-1	CASSARSYTEAFF	TGTGCCAGTAGTGCTAGGTCGTACACTGAAGCTTTCTTT
.	13	TRBV12-5	.	TRBJ1-1	CASGPDMNTEAFF	TGTGCTAGTGGCCCCGACATGAACACTGAAGCTTTCTTT
.	13	TRBV11-3	.	TRBJ1-2	CASSPTGTGGYTF	TGTGCCAGCAGCCCGACAGGTACGGGCGGCTACACCTTC
.	14	TRBV27	.	TRBJ2-5	CASSLWGSEETQYF	TGTGCCAGCAGTTTATGGGGTAGCGAGGAGACCCAGTACTTC
TRBD1	15	TRBV19	.	TRBJ2-2	CASKVQGAVTGELFF	TGTGCCAGTAAGGTACAGGGGGCGGTCACCGGGGAGCTGTTTTTT
.	12	TRBV6-4	.	TRBJ2-1	CASRQTSGEQFF	TGTGCCAGCCGTCAGACTAGTGGTGAGCAGTTCTTC
TRBD1	15	TRBV23-1	.	TRBJ1-5	CASRGTGCGNQPQHF	TGCGCCAGCAGAGGGACAGGGTGCGGCAATCAGCCCCAGCATTTT
.	15	TRBV23-1	.	TRBJ2-7	CASSQSLVEYYEQYF	TGCGCCAGCAGTCAATCGTTGGTGGAGTACTACGAGCAGTACTTC
.	15	TRBV11-2	.	TRBJ2-1	CASSLEISSYNEQFF	TGTGCCAGCAGCTTGGAAATTAGCTCCTACAATGAGCAGTTCTTC
.	12	TRBV7-9	once	TRBJ2-3	CASRPITDTQYF	TGTGCCAGCAGACCCATCACAGATACGCAGTATTTT
.	15	TRBV4-2	.	TRBJ2-7	CASSQDLANTYEQYF	TGTGCCAGCAGCCAAGATCTAGCTAATACGTACGAGCAGTACTTC
TRBD2	15	TRBV19	.	TRBJ2-1	CASSIRTGGQFEQFF	TGTGCCAGTAGTATACGAACGGGGGGGCAATTTGAGCAGTTCTTC
.	15	TRBV5-1	.	TRBJ2-5	CASSSQWTFQETQYF	TGCGCCAGCAGCTCTCAATGGACGTTCCAAGAGACCCAGTACTTC
TRBD1	15	TRBV7-6	.	TRBJ1-2	CASSLEQGGNYGYTF	TGTGCCAGCAGCTTAGAACAGGGGGGTAACTATGGCTACACCTTC
TRBD2	14	TRBV29-1	few	TRBJ2-1	CSVDYWTSNNEQFF	TGCAGCGTTGATTATTGGACTAGTAACAATGAGCAGTTCTTC
TRBD1	15	TRBV5-1	.	TRBJ2-5	CASSYTGTGQETQYF	TGCGCCAGCAGCTATACCGGGACAGGGCAAGAGACCCAGTACTTC
.	15	TRBV6-5	.	TRBJ1-5	CASSPEGNSNQPQHF	TGTGCCAGCAGTCCAGAGGGGAATAGCAATCAGCCCCAGCATTTT
TRBD1	14	TRBV2	once	TRBJ1-1	CASSGTGYGTEAFF	TGTGCCAGCAGTGGGACAGGTTATGGCACTGAAGCTTTCTTT
.	14	TRBV6-5	.	TRBJ2-7	CASRDYREYYEQYF	TGTGCCAGCAGAGACTACAGGGAATACTACGAGCAGTACTTC
TRBD2	17	TRBV7-8	.	TRBJ2-7	CASSSSGLAGESYEQYF	TGTGCCAGCAGCTCAAGCGGACTAGCGGGAGAATCCTACGAGCAGTACTTC
.	16	TRBV6-1	.	TRBJ2-7	CASSGGLGDTTYEQYF	TGTGCCAGCAGTGGGGGGTTGGGGGACACAACCTACGAGCAGTACTTC